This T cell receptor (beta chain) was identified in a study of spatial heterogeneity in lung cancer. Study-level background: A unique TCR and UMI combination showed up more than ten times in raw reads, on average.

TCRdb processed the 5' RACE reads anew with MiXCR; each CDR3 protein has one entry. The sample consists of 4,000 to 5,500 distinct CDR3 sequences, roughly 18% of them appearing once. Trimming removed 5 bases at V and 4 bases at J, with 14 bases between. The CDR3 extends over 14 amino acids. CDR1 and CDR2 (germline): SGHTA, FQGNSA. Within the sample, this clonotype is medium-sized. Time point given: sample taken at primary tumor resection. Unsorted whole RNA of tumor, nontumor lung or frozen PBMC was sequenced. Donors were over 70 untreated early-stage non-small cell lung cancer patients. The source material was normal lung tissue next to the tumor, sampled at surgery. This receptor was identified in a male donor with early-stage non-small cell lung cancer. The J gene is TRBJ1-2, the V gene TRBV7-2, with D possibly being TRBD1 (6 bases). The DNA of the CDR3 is TGTGCCAGCAGCCCCGACAGGAGCAGCTATGGCTACACCTTC. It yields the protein CASSPDRSSYGYTF. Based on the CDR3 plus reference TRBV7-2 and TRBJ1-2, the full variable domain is GAGVSQSPSNKVTEKGKDVELRCDPISGHTALYWYRQSLGQGLEFLIYFQGNSAPDKSGLPSDRFSAERTGGSVSTLTIQRTQQEDSAVYLCASSPDRSSYGYTFGSGTRLTVV.